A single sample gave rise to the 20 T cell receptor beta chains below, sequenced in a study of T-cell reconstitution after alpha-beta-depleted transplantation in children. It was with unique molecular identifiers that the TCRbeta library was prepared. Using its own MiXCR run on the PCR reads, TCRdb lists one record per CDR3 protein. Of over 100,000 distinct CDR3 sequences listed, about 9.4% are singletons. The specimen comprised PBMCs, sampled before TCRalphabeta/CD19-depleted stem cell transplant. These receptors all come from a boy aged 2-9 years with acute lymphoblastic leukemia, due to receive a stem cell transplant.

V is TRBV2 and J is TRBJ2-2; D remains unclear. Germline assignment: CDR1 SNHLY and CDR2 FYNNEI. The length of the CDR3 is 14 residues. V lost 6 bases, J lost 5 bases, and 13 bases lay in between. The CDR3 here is CASRPRLETGELFF. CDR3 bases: TGTGCCAGCAGGCCGCGGCTAGAGACCGGGGAGCTGTTTTTT.

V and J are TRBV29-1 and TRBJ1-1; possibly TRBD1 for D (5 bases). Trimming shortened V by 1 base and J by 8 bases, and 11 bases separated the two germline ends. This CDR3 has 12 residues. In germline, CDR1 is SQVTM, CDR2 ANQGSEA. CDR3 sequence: CSVEGHKGEAFF. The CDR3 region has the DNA TGCAGCGTTGAAGGACACAAGGGGGAAGCTTTCTTT.

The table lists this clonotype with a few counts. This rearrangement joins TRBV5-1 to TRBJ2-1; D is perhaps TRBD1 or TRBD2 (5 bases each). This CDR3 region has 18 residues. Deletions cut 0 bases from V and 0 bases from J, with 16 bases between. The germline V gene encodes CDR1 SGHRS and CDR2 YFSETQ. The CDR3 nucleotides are TGCGCCAGCAGCTTGGATTGGGGGACGGCGTACTCCTACAATGAGCAGTTCTTC. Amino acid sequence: CASSLDWGTAYSYNEQFF.

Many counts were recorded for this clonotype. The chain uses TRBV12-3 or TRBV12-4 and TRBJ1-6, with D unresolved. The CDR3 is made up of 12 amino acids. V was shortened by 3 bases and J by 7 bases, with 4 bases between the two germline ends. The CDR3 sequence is CASSLGNSPLHF. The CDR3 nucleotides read TGTGCCAGCAGTTTGGGCAATTCACCCCTCCACTTT.

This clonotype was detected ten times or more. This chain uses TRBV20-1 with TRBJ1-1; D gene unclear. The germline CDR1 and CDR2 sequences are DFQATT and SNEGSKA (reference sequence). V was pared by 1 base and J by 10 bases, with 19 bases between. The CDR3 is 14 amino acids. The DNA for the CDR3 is TGCAGTGCTAGAGGCCTACAGTCGGATGTGGGAGCTTTCTTT. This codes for CSARGLQSDVGAFF.

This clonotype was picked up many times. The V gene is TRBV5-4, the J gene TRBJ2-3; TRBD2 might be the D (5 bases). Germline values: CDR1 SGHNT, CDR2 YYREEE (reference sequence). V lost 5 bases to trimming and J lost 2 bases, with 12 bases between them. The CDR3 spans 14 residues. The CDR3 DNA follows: TGTGCCAGCAGTCTGGGGAGTGACACAGATACGCAGTATTTT. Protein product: CASSLGSDTDTQYF.

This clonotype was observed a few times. This CDR3 reads CASTGNTGELFF. As DNA, the CDR3 is TGTGCCAGCACGGGGAACACCGGGGAGCTGTTTTTT. V is TRBV27 and J is TRBJ2-2; no definite D call. The CDR3 is 12 residues long. V was clipped by 7 bases and J by 1 base, with 4 bases between them. Germline values: CDR1 MNHEY, CDR2 SMNVEV (reference sequence).

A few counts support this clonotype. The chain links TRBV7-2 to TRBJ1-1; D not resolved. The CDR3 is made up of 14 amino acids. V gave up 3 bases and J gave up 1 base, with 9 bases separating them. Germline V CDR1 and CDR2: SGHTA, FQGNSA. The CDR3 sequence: CASSLRAKNTEAFF. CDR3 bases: TGTGCCAGCAGCTTGAGAGCAAAGAACACTGAAGCTTTCTTT.

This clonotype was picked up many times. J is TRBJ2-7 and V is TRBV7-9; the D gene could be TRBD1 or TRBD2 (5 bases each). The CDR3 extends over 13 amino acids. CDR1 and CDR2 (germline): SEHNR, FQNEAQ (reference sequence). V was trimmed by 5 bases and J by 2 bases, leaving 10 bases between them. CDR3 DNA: TGTGCCAGCAGCCTGGGGACCGCCTACGAGCAGTACTTC. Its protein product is CASSLGTAYEQYF.

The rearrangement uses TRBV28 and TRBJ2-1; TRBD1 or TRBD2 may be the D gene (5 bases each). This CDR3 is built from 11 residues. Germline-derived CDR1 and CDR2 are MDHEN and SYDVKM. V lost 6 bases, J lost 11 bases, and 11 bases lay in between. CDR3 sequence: CASRGTGKQFF. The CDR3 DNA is TGTGCCAGCAGGGGGACGGGGAAGCAGTTCTTC. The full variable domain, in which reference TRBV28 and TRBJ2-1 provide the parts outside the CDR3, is DVKVTQSSRYLVKRTGEKVFLECVQDMDHENMFWYRQDPGLGLRLIYFSYDVKMKEKGDIPEGYSVSREKKERFSLILESASTNQTSMYLCASRGTGKQFFGPGTRLTVL.

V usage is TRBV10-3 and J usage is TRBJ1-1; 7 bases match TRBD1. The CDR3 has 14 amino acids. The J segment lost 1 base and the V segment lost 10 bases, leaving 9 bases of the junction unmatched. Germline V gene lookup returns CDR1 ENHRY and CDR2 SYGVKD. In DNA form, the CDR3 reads TGTGCCACCTCTTCTCGACAGGGGAACACTGAAGCTTTCTTT. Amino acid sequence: CATSSRQGNTEAFF.

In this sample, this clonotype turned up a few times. The CDR3 protein is CASSSGLAGRWGRADTQYF. The DNA for the CDR3 is TGTGCCAGCAGCTCGGGACTAGCGGGAAGATGGGGAAGGGCAGATACGCAGTATTTT. The chain recombines TRBV11-1 with TRBJ2-3; 13 bases map to TRBD2. This CDR3 spans 19 amino acids. Germline CDR1 SGHAT, CDR2 FQDESV (reference sequence). The V gene end was trimmed by 4 bases and the J gene end by 4 bases; junction bases not matched to a gene: 14.

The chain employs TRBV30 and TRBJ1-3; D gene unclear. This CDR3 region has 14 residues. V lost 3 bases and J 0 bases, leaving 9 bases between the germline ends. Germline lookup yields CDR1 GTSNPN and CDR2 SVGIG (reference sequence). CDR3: CAWSPGLSGNTIYF. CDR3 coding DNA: TGTGCCTGGAGCCCCGGGCTCTCTGGAAACACCATATATTTT.

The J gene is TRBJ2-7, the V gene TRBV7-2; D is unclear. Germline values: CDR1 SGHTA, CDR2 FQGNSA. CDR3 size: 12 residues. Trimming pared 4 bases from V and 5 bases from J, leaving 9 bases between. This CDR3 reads CASSYLPHEQYF. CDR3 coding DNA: TGTGCCAGCAGCTACCTCCCCCACGAGCAGTACTTC.

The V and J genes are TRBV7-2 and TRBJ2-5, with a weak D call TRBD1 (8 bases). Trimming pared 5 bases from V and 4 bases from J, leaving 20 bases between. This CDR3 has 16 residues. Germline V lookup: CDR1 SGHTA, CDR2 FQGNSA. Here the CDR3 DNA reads TGTGCCAGCAGCCGCCATGGGACTACAGGGGGAGAGACCCAGTACTTC. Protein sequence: CASSRHGTTGGETQYF.

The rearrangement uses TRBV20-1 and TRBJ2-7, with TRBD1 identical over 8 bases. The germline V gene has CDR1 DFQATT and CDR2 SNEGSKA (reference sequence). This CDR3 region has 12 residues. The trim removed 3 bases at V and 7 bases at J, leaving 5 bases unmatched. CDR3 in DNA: TGCAGTGCTAGCCTCACAGGGGGGGAGCAGTACTTC. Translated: CSASLTGGEQYF.

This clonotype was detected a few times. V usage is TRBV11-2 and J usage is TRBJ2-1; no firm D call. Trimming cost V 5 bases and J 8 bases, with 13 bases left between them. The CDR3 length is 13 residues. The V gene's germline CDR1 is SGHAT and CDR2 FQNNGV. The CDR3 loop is CASSPLNVYEQFF. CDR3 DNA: TGTGCCAGCAGCCCTCTAAACGTTTATGAGCAGTTCTTC.

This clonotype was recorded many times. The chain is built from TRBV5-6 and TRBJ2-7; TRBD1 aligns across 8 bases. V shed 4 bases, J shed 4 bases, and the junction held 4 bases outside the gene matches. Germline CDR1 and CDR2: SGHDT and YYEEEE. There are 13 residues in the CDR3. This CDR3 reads CASSRRGLYEQYF. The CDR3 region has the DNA TGTGCCAGCAGCCGCAGGGGGCTATACGAGCAGTACTTC.

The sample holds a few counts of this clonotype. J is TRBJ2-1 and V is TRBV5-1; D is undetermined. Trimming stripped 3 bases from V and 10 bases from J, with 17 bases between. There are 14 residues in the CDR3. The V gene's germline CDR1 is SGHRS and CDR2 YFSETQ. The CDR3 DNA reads TGCGCCAGCAGCTCCGGCGGAACGGTCGCCGAGCAGTTCTTC. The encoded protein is CASSSGGTVAEQFF. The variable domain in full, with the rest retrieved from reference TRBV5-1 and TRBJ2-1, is KAGVTQTPRYLIKTRGQQVTLSCSPISGHRSVSWYQQTPGQGLQFLFEYFSETQRNKGNFPGRFSGRQFSNSRSEMNVSTLELGDSALYLCASSSGGTVAEQFFGPGTRLTVL.

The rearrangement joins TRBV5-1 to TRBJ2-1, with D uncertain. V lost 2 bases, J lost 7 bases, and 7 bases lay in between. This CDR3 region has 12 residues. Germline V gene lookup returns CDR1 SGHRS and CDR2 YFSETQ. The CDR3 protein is CASSFRWNEQFF. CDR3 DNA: TGCGCCAGCAGCTTCCGTTGGAATGAGCAGTTCTTC.